This entry lists 3 T cell receptor beta chains sequenced from one sample in a study of blood T cell repertoires in COVID-19. Sequencing used immunoSEQ multiplex PCR; TCRdb keeps in-frame clones, though not all of them. The table has approximately 220,000 clones, 83% seen once. Sequenced sample: peripheral blood. The receptors were sampled from a woman aged 40-49 years with active or convalescent COVID-19.

This chain connects TRBV4-2 to TRBJ2-7; weak D call: TRBD1 (8 bases). Germline V CDR1 and CDR2: LGHNA, YNFKEQ. The CDR3 covers 16 residues. V was shortened by 0 bases and J by 5 bases, with 17 bases between the two germline ends. CDR3 in amino acids: CASSQDVQGGGDEQYF. CDR3 DNA sequence: TGTGCCAGCAGCCAAGATGTACAGGGGGGAGGGGACGAGCAGTACTTC.

This chain joins TRBV7-2 and TRBJ2-3; D is possibly TRBD2 (6 bases). V lost 5 bases, J lost 4 bases, and 13 bases lay in between. This CDR3 contains 14 residues. Germline V gives CDR1 SGHTA, CDR2 FQGNSA. CDR3 DNA: TGTGCCAGCAGCCCCGCGGGACCCCCAGATACGCAGTATTTT. This sequence encodes CASSPAGPPDTQYF.

The table lists this clone with a count of one. The J gene is TRBJ2-3, the V gene TRBV12-3 or TRBV12-4; D is undetermined. The CDR3 is 13 amino acids. Trimming pared 2 bases from V and 5 bases from J, leaving 8 bases between. The CDR3 here is CASSLMRGDTQYF. CDR3 nucleotide sequence: TGTGCCAGCAGTTTAATGCGAGGAGATACGCAGTATTTT.